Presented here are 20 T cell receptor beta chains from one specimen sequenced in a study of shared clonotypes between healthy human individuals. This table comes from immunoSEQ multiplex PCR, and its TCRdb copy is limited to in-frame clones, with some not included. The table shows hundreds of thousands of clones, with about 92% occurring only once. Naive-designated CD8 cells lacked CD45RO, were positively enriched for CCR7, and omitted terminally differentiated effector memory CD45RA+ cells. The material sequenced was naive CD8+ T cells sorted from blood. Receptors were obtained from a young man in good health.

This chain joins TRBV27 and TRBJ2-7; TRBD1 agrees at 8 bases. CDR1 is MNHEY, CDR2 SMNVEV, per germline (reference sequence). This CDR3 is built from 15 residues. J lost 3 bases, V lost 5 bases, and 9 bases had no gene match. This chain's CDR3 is CASSAGQGFFYEQYF. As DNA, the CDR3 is TGTGCCAGCAGTGCCGGACAGGGATTCTTCTACGAGCAGTACTTC.

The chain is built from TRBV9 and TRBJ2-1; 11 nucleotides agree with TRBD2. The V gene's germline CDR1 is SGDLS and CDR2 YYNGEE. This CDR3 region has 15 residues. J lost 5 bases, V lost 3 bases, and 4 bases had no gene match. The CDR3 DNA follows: TGTGCCAGCAGCGAACGACTAGCGGGACACAATGAGCAGTTCTTC. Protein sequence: CASSERLAGHNEQFF.

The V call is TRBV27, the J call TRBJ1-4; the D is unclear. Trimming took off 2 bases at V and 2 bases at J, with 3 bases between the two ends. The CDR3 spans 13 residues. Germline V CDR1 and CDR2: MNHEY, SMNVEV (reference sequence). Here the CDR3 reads CASSLVTNEKLFF. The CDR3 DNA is TGTGCCAGCAGTTTAGTTACTAATGAAAAACTGTTTTTT.

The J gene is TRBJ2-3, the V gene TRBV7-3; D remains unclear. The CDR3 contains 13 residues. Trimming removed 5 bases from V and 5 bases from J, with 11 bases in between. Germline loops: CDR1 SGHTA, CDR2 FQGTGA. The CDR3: CASSPDPRDTQYF. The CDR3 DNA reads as TGTGCCAGCAGCCCCGATCCACGAGATACGCAGTATTTT. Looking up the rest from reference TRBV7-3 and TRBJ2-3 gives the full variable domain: GAGVSQTPSNKVTEKGKYVELRCDPISGHTALYWYRQSLGQGPEFLIYFQGTGAADDSGLPNDRFFAVRPEGSVSTLKIQRTERGDSAVYLCASSPDPRDTQYFGPGTRLTVL.

The CDR3, as DNA: TGTGCCAGCAGCTTGTCTGGGGATAGCTCCTACGAGCAGTACTTC. This sequence encodes CASSLSGDSSYEQYF. V gene TRBV5-4 combines with J gene TRBJ2-7; D gene unclear. In germline, CDR1 is SGHNT, CDR2 YYREEE (reference sequence). CDR3 size: 15 residues. Trimming removed 1 base at V and 0 bases at J, with 11 bases between.

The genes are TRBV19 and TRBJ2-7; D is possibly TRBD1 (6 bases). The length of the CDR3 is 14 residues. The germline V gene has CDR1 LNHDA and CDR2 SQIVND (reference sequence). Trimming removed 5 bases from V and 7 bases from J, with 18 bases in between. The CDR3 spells CASSSGRGIREQYF. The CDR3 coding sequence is TGTGCCAGTAGTTCGGGCAGGGGAATACGAGAGCAGTACTTC. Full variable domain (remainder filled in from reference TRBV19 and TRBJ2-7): DGGITQSPKYLFRKEGQNVTLSCEQNLNHDAMYWYRQDPGQGLRLIYYSQIVNDFQKGDIAEGYSVSREKKESFPLTVTSAQKNPTAFYLCASSSGRGIREQYFGPGTRLTVT.

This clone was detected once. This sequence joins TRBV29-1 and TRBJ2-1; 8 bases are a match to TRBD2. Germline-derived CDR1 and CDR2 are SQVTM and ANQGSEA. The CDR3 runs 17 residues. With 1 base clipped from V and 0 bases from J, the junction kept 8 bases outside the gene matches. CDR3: CSVEGTSGPSSYNEQFF. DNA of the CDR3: TGCAGCGTTGAAGGTACTAGCGGTCCGAGCTCCTACAATGAGCAGTTCTTC.

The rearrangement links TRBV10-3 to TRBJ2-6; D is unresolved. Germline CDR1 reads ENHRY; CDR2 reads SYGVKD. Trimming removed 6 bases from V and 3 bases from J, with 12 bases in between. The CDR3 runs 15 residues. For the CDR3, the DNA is TGTGCCATCAGCGTGAGTAGCTTTGGGGCCAACGTCCTGACTTTC. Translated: CAISVSSFGANVLTF.

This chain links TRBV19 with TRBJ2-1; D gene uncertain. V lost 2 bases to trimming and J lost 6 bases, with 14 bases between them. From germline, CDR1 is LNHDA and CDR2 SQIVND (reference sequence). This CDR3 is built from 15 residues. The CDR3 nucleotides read TGTGCCAGTAGTATAAGGGTAAGGGCGGTCAATGAGCAGTTCTTC. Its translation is CASSIRVRAVNEQFF.

For the CDR3, the DNA is TGTGCCAGCAGCTTAGAGTCAACAGGCCATCGCACAGATACGCAGTATTTT. Residues: CASSLESTGHRTDTQYF. The chain couples TRBV7-9 to TRBJ2-3; tentatively, D is TRBD1 (5 bases). Trimming stripped 1 base from V and 1 base from J, with 15 bases between. The CDR3 spans 17 residues. Looked up from germline, CDR1 is SEHNR and CDR2 is FQNEAQ (reference sequence).

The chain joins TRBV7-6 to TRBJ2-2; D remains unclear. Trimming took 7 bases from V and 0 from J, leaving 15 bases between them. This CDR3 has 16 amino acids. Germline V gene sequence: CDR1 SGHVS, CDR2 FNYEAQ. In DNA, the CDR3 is TGTGCCAGCACCCCCGACGAAGGTCCGAACACCGGGGAGCTGTTTTTT. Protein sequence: CASTPDEGPNTGELFF.

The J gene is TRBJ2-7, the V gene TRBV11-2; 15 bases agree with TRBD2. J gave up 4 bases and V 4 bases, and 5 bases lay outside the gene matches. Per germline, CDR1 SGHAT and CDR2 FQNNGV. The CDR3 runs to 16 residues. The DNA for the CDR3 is TGTGCCAGCAGCTACGGACTAGCGGGGGGGGTTTACGAGCAGTACTTC. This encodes CASSYGLAGGVYEQYF.

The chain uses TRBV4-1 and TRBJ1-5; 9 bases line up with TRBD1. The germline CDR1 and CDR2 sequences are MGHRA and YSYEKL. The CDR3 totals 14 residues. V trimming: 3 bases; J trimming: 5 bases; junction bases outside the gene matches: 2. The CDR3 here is CASSQTGGHQPQHF. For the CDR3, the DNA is TGCGCCAGCAGCCAGACAGGGGGTCATCAGCCCCAGCATTTT.

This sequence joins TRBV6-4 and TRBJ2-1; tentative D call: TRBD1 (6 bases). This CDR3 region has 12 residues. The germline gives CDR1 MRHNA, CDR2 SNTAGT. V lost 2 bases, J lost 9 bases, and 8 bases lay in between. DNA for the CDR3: TGTGCCAGCAGTGACATAGGGGGTGAGCAGTTCTTC. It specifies CASSDIGGEQFF.

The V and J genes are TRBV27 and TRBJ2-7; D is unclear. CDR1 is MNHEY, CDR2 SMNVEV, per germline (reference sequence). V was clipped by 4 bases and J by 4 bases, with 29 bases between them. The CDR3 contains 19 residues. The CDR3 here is CASSSPLPSDGTPRYEQYF. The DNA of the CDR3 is TGTGCCAGCAGTTCTCCTTTACCTTCGGACGGAACCCCCAGATACGAGCAGTACTTC.

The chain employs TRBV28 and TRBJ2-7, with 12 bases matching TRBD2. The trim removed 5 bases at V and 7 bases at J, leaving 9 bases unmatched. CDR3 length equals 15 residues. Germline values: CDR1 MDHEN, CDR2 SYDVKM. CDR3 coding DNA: TGTGCCAGCAGTGGACTAGCGGGACTTCCTAGGGAGCAGTACTTC. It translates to CASSGLAGLPREQYF.

The CDR3 coding sequence is TGTGCCAGCAGCGTATCCCCCGGCAAGGAGCTGTTTTTT. The encoded protein is CASSVSPGKELFF. The chain employs TRBV9 and TRBJ2-2, with D hard to call. Between the trimmed V and J ends, which lost 1 base and 10 bases, there was a span of 11 bases. The germline V gene encodes CDR1 SGDLS and CDR2 YYNGEE. The CDR3 contains 13 residues.

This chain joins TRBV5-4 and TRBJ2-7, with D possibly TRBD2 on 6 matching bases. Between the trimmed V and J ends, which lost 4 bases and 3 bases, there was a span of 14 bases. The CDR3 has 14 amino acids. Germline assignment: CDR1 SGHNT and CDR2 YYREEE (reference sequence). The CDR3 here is CASSRDFVGYEQYF. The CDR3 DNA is TGTGCCAGCAGCAGGGACTTCGTGGGCTACGAGCAGTACTTC.

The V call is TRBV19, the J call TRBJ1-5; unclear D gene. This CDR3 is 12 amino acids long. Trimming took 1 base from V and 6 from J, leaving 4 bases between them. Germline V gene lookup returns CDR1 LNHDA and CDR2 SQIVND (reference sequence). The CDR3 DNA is TGTGCCAGTAGTATAGGGAGTCAGCCCCAGCATTTT. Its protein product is CASSIGSQPQHF.

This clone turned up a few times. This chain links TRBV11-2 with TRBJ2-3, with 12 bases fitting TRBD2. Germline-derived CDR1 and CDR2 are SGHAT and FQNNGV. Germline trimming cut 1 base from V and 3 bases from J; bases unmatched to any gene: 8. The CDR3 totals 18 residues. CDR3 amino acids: CASSLGGSGTSGTDTQYF. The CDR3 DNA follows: TGTGCCAGCAGCTTAGGGGGTTCCGGGACTAGCGGGACAGATACGCAGTATTTT.